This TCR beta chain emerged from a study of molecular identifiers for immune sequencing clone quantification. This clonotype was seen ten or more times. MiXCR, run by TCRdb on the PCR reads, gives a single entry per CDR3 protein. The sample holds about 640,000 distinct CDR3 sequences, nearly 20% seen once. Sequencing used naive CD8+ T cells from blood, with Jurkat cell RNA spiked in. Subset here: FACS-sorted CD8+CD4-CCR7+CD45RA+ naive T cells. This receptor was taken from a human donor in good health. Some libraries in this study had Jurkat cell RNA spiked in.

This CDR3 is CASSIDLGNTEAFF. DNA of the CDR3: TGTGCCAGTAGTATAGATTTGGGTAACACTGAAGCTTTCTTT. The V call is TRBV19, the J call TRBJ1-1; D is unresolved. The CDR3 is 14 amino acids. The germline V gene has CDR1 LNHDA and CDR2 SQIVND (reference sequence). Trimming took off 0 bases at V and 2 bases at J, with 7 bases between the two ends.